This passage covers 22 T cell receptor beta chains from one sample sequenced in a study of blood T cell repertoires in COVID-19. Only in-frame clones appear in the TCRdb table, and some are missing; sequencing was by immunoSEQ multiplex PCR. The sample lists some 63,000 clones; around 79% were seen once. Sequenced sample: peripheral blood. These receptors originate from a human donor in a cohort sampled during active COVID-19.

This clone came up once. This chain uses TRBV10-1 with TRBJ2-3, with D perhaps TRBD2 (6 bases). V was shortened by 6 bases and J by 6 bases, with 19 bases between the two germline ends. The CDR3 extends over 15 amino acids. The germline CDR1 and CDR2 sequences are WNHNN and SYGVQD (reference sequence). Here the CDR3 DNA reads TGCGCCAGCAGCGAGGCAGCGGGCAGGACGGATACGCAGTATTTT. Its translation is CASSEAAGRTDTQYF.

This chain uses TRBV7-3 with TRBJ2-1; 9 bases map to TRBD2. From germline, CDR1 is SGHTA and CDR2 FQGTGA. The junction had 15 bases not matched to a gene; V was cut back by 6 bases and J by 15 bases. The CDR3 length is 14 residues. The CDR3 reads CASRPGTSYPSRFF. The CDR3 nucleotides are TGTGCCAGCAGGCCCGGGACTAGCTACCCCTCACGGTTCTTC.

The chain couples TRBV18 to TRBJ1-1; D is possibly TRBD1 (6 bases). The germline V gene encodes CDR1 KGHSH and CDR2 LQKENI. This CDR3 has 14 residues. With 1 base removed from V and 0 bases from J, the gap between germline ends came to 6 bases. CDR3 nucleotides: TGTGCCAGCTCACCACAGGGGGTGAACACTGAAGCTTTCTTT. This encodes CASSPQGVNTEAFF.

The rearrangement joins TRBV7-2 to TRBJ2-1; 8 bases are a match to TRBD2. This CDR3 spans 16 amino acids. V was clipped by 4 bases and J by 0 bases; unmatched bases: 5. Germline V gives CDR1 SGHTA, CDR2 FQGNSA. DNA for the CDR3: TGTGCCAGCAGCTCACTAGCGGACAGCTCCTACAATGAGCAGTTCTTC. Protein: CASSSLADSSYNEQFF.

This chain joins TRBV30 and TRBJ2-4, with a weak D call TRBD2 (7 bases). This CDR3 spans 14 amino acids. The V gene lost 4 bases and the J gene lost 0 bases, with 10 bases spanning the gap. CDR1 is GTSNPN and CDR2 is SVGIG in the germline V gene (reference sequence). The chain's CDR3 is CAWMGGLAKNIQYF. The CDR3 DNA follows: TGTGCCTGGATGGGGGGGCTAGCCAAAAACATTCAGTACTTC.

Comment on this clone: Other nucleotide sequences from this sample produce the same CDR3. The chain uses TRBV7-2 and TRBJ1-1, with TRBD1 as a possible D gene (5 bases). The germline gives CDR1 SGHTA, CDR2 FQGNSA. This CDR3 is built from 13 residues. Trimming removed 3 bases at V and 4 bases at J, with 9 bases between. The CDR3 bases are TGTGCCAGCAGCTTGCGAAGGGGCACTGAAGCTTTCTTT. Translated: CASSLRRGTEAFF.

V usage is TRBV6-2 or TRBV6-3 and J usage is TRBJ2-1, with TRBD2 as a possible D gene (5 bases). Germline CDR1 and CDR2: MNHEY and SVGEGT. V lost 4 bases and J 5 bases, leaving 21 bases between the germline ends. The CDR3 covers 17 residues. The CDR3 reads CASSSTPSWSLNNEQFF. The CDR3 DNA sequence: TGTGCCAGCAGTTCTACCCCTAGCTGGAGTCTTAACAATGAGCAGTTCTTC.

The CDR3 DNA sequence: TGTGCCACCAGCATGGAGGGCACCGGGGAGCTGTTTTTT. Its protein is CATSMEGTGELFF. The rearrangement joins TRBV24-1 to TRBJ2-2; tentative D call: TRBD2 (6 bases). V lost 7 bases and J lost 4, with 9 bases in between. This CDR3 is built from 13 residues. The germline V gene encodes CDR1 KGHDR and CDR2 SFDVKD.

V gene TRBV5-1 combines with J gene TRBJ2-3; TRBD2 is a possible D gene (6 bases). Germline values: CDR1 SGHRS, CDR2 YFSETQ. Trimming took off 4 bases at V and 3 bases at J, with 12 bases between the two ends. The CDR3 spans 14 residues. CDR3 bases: TGCGCCAGCAGCCAGGACGGGAGAACAGATACGCAGTATTTT. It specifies CASSQDGRTDTQYF. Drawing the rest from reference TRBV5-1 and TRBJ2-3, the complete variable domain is KAGVTQTPRYLIKTRGQQVTLSCSPISGHRSVSWYQQTPGQGLQFLFEYFSETQRNKGNFPGRFSGRQFSNSRSEMNVSTLELGDSALYLCASSQDGRTDTQYFGPGTRLTVL.

The CDR3 reads CASSLRTKGGELFF. DNA for the CDR3: TGCGCCAGCAGCTTGAGGACTAAGGGCGGGGAGCTGTTTTTT. The chain recombines TRBV5-1 with TRBJ2-2; D might be TRBD2 (6 bases). Between the trimmed V and J ends, which lost 1 base and 7 bases, there was a span of 11 bases. The germline V gene encodes CDR1 SGHRS and CDR2 YFSETQ. This CDR3 is built from 14 residues.

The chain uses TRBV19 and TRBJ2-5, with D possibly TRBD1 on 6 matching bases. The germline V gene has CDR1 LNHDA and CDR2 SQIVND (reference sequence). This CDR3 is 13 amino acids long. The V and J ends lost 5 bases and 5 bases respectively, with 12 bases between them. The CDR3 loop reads CASSPGQWETQYF. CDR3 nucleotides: TGTGCCAGTAGTCCCGGACAGTGGGAGACCCAGTACTTC.

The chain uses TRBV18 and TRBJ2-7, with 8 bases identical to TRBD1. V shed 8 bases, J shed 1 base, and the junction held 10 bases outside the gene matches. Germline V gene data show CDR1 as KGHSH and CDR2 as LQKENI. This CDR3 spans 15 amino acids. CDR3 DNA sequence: TGTGCCAGCACAGAAACAGGGGGAGCATCCTACGAGCAGTACTTC. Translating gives CASTETGGASYEQYF.

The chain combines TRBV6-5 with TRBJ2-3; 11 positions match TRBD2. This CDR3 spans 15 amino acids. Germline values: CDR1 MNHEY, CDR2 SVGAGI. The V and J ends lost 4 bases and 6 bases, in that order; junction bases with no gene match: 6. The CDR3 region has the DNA TGTGCCAGCAGTTCGCTAGCGGGAGGAGGGGATACGCAGTATTTT. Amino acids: CASSSLAGGGDTQYF.

The CDR3 here is CASSLDSVDTEAFF. The CDR3 DNA reads TGTGCCAGCAGCCTTGACAGTGTCGACACTGAAGCTTTCTTT. This chain joins TRBV7-8 and TRBJ1-1; perhaps TRBD1 as D (5 bases). V was pared by 5 bases and J by 3 bases, with 13 bases between. Germline V gene data show CDR1 as SGHVS and CDR2 as FQNEAQ. The CDR3 has 14 amino acids.

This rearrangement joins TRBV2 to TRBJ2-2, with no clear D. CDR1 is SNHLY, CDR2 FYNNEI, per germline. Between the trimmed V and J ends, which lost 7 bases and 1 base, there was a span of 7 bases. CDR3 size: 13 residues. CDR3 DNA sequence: TGTGCCAGCACCCTTGTGAACACCGGGGAGCTGTTTTTT. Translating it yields CASTLVNTGELFF.

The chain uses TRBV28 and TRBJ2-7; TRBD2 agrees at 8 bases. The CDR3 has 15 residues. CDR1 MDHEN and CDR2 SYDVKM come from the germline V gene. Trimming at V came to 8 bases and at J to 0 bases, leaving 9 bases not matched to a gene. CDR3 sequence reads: CASGWDGRASYEQYF. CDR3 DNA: TGTGCCAGCGGGTGGGACGGGAGGGCCTCCTACGAGCAGTACTTC. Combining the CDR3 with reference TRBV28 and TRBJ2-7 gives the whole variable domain DVKVTQSSRYLVKRTGEKVFLECVQDMDHENMFWYRQDPGLGLRLIYFSYDVKMKEKGDIPEGYSVSREKKERFSLILESASTNQTSMYLCASGWDGRASYEQYFGPGTRLTVT.

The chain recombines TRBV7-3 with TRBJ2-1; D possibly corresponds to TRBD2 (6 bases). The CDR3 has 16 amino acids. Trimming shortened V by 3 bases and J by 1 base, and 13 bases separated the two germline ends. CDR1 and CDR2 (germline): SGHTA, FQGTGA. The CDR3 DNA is TGTGCCAGCAGCTTTAGGCCGGGACTTTCCTACAATGAGCAGTTCTTC. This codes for CASSFRPGLSYNEQFF.

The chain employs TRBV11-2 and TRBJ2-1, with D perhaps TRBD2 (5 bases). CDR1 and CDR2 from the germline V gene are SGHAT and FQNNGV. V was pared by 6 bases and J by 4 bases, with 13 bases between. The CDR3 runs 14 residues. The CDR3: CASSVLENYNEQFF. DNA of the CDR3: TGTGCCAGCAGTGTACTAGAGAATTACAATGAGCAGTTCTTC.

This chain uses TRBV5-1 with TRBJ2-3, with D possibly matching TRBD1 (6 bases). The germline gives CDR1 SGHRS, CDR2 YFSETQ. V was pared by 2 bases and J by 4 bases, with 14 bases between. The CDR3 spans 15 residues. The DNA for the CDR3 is TGCGCCAGCAGCTTTGGTCCCAGGGGCGCAGATACGCAGTATTTT. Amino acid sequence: CASSFGPRGADTQYF. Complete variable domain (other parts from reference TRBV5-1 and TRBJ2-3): KAGVTQTPRYLIKTRGQQVTLSCSPISGHRSVSWYQQTPGQGLQFLFEYFSETQRNKGNFPGRFSGRQFSNSRSEMNVSTLELGDSALYLCASSFGPRGADTQYFGPGTRLTVL.

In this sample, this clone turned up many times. This CDR3 reads CASSLSGLAVPYEQYF. The CDR3 DNA follows: TGTGCCAGCAGCTTAAGCGGACTAGCGGTCCCCTACGAGCAGTACTTC. The chain carries TRBV7-6 and TRBJ2-7; 10 bases map to TRBD2. Per germline, CDR1 SGHVS and CDR2 FNYEAQ. The CDR3 is 16 residues long. V dropped 2 bases and J dropped 2; count of bases not matched to a gene: 6.

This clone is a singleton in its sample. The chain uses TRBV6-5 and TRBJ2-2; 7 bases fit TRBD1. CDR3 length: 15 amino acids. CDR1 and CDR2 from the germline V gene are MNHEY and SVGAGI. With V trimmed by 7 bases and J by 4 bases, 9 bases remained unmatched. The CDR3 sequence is CASTTDRVLTGELFF. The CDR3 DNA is TGTGCCAGCACTACCGACAGGGTCCTCACCGGGGAGCTGTTTTTT.

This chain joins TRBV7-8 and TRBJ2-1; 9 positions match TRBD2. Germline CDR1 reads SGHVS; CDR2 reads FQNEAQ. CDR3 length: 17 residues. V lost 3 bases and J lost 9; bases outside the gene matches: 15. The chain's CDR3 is CASSLRGGAGGHIEQFF. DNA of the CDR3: TGTGCCAGCAGCTTGCGAGGGGGAGCGGGAGGTCACATTGAGCAGTTCTTC.